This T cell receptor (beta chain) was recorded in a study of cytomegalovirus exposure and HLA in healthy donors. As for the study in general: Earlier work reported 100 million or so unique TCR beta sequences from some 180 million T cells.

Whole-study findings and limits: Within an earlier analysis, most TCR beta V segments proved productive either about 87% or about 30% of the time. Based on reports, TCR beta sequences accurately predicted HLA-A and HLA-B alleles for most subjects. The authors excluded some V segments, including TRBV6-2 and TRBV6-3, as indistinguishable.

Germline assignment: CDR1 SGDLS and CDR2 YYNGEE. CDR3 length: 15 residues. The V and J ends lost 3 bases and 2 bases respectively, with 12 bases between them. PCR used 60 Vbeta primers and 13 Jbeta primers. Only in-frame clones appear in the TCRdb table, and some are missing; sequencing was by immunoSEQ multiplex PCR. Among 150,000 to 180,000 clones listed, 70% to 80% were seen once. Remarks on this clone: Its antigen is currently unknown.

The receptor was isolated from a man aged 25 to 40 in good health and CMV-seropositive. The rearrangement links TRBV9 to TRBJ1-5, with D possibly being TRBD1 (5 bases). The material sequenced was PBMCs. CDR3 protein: CASSAGGGGNQPQHF. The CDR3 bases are TGTGCCAGCAGCGCTGGGGGGGGTGGCAATCAGCCCCAGCATTTT.